The subject of this entry is one TCR beta chain. This sample is drawn from a study of blood T cell repertoires in COVID-19. Original data processing: The authors estimated nucleated cell counts from reference gene primer amplification. This table comes from immunoSEQ multiplex PCR, and its TCRdb copy is limited to in-frame clones, with some not included. V and J calls and clone size come straight from that table; D and trimming were deduced from the DNA. The table includes about 97,000 clones, about 91% detected once. This CDR3 is 15 amino acids long. The germline V gene has CDR1 LNHDA and CDR2 SQIVND (reference sequence). J was trimmed by 1 base and V by 7 bases; bases with no gene match: 8.

The TCR originated in a man in his late teens or twenties with acute or convalescent COVID-19. The chain couples TRBV19 to TRBJ2-7; TRBD1 matches at 9 bases. The specimen sequenced was peripheral blood. The CDR3 here is CASTKTGTGSYEQYF. The DNA for the CDR3 is TGTGCCAGTACCAAAACGGGGACAGGGTCCTACGAGCAGTACTTC.